The 30 T cell receptor beta chains below all came from one sample that was sequenced in a study of tumor and adjacent non-tumor tissue in lung cancer. RNA was extracted from bulk tissue without any cell sorting. The library came from three nested PCR rounds adapted from ARM-PCR protocols. TCRdb passed the multiplex PCR reads through MiXCR, listing each CDR3 protein once. The table lists approximately 140,000 distinct CDR3 sequences, approximately 66% of them singletons. Material for sequencing was lung tumor tissue. The receptors were gathered from a man aged 55 to 70 with small cell lung cancer.

This chain connects TRBV20-1 to TRBJ2-3, with D perhaps matching TRBD1 or TRBD2 (5 bases each). Germline CDR1 reads DFQATT; CDR2 reads SNEGSKA (reference sequence). The CDR3 runs 13 residues. V shed 0 bases and J shed 5 bases, with 9 bases lying between them. The CDR3 DNA sequence: TGCAGTGCTAGAGATGAGGGGAAAGATACGCAGTATTTT. It yields the protein CSARDEGKDTQYF.

This clonotype came up a few times. One junction end disagrees with the germline gene, perhaps due to a read error. The chain combines TRBV11-1 with TRBJ2-7; tentatively, D is TRBD2 (5 bases). Germline V gives CDR1 SGHAT, CDR2 FQDESV (reference sequence). The CDR3 covers 11 residues. In DNA, the CDR3 is TGTGGCAGCACGGGATCCTACGGGCAGTACTTC. Its translation is CGSTGSYGQYF.

The chain employs TRBV20-1 and TRBJ2-3; no reliable D call. Germline CDR1 reads DFQATT; CDR2 reads SNEGSKA (reference sequence). This CDR3 spans 11 amino acids. The V end lost 4 bases, the J end lost 4 bases, and 6 bases lay between the germline ends. This chain's CDR3 is CSAIMADTQYF. CDR3 DNA: TGCAGTGCTATTATGGCAGATACGCAGTATTTT.

This clonotype was detected only a few times. The gene calls are TRBV6-5 and TRBJ2-1; D is unresolved. Germline V gene sequence: CDR1 MNHEY, CDR2 SVGAGI. V dropped 2 bases and J dropped 12 bases, with 11 bases sitting between them. This CDR3 spans 12 amino acids. CDR3 nucleotide sequence: TGTGCCAGCAGTTACAGGTCTTCTGGGCAGTTCTTC. It specifies CASSYRSSGQFF.

The table lists this clonotype with many counts. The chain links TRBV6-1 to TRBJ2-1, with 8 bases lining up with TRBD2. CDR3 length: 16 amino acids. Unmatched junction bases numbered 14, after V lost 8 bases and J lost 5 bases. From germline, CDR1 is MNHNS and CDR2 SASEGT. CDR3 sequence reads: CASGGGSGGPNNEQFF. The DNA of the CDR3 is TGTGCCAGCGGCGGGGGGTCGGGAGGTCCGAACAATGAGCAGTTCTTC.

The chain joins TRBV11-2 to TRBJ2-3; tentative D call: TRBD2 (7 bases). Trimming took 7 bases from V and 4 from J, leaving 15 bases between them. CDR1 and CDR2 from the germline V gene are SGHAT and FQNNGV. The CDR3 totals 14 residues. The CDR3 loop reads CASNWRGGPDTQYF. The CDR3 nucleotides are TGTGCCAGCAACTGGAGGGGGGGCCCAGATACGCAGTATTTT.

The chain is built from TRBV4-1 and TRBJ2-3, with TRBD2 matching 8 bases. The length of the CDR3 is 16 residues. Germline CDR1 and CDR2: MGHRA and YSYEKL. Losses at the gene ends were 0 bases for V and 6 bases for J; bases not matched to a gene: 8. This CDR3 reads CASSQDISGSVDTQYF. CDR3 coding DNA: TGCGCCAGCAGCCAAGACATCAGCGGGAGCGTTGATACGCAGTATTTT.

This chain uses TRBV20-1 with TRBJ1-6; 7 bases map to TRBD1. Germline-derived CDR1 and CDR2 are DFQATT and SNEGSKA (reference sequence). The CDR3 runs to 14 residues. V lost 4 bases to trimming and J lost 10 bases; unmatched junction nucleotides: 10. DNA of the CDR3: TGCAGTGCTACGCTGACAGGGTTCGGCTCACCCCTCCACTTT. Translation: CSATLTGFGSPLHF.

The chain uses TRBV12-3 or TRBV12-4 and TRBJ2-1; TRBD1 matches at 7 bases. Trimming at V came to 6 bases and at J to 7 bases, leaving 15 bases not matched to a gene. The CDR3 length is 16 residues. The CDR3 is CASSTGKGAVVNEQFF. Written as DNA, the CDR3 is TGTGCCAGCAGCACCGGGAAGGGGGCAGTAGTAAATGAGCAGTTCTTC.

The chain links TRBV10-3 to TRBJ1-5; tentatively, D is TRBD1 (5 bases). The germline V gene encodes CDR1 ENHRY and CDR2 SYGVKD. Trimming took 4 bases from V and 3 from J, leaving 10 bases between them. This CDR3 has 14 amino acids. CDR3 DNA: TGTGCCATCAGTGTGGGGGATAACAATCAGCCCCAGCATTTT. Translating it yields CAISVGDNNQPQHF.

About this clonotype: A read error may explain this, as a much larger clone is one base away. V is TRBV6-1 and J is TRBJ1-5; no clear D gene. Germline V CDR1 and CDR2: MNHNS, SASEGT. The CDR3 contains 13 residues. The chain's CDR3 is CASGYSANQPKHF. CDR3 sequence (DNA): TGTGCCAGCGGATATAGCGCCAATCAGCCCAAGCATTTT.

This clonotype was observed many times. The chain recombines TRBV6-6 with TRBJ2-5; no clear D gene. Germline CDR1 is MNHNY and CDR2 is SVGAGI (reference sequence). V was clipped by 6 bases and J by 0 bases, with 14 bases between them. There are 15 residues in the CDR3. The DNA of the CDR3 is TGTGCCAGCAGGCCCTTGGCAGTGTACCAAGAGACCCAGTACTTC. It translates to CASRPLAVYQETQYF.

This clonotype has only one observation. The gene calls are TRBV5-4 and TRBJ2-5; TRBD2 matches 7 bases. This CDR3 region has 17 residues. Germline loops: CDR1 SGHNT, CDR2 YYREEE (reference sequence). V shed 1 base and J 5 bases; nucleotides not matched to a gene: 14. The CDR3 protein is CASSLMTSRRAGETQYF. CDR3 in DNA: TGTGCCAGCAGCTTGATGACTAGCAGGAGGGCCGGGGAGACCCAGTACTTC.

This chain connects TRBV7-8 to TRBJ1-2; a possible D gene is TRBD1 (6 bases). This CDR3 is 14 amino acids long. With 5 bases removed from V and 7 bases from J, the gap between germline ends came to 17 bases. Germline values: CDR1 SGHVS, CDR2 FQNEAQ. CDR3 DNA sequence: TGTGCCAGCAGCCCGCTTGGGGGGGGCAGTGGCTACACCTTC. Amino acids: CASSPLGGGSGYTF.

Of note for this clonotype: It is likely a read error, because the conserved phenylalanine at the end of the CDR3 is missing. The V and J genes are TRBV20-1 and TRBJ2-1; D is ambiguous. There are 14 residues in the CDR3. V was trimmed by 0 bases and J by 4 bases, leaving 10 bases between them. Germline values: CDR1 DFQATT, CDR2 SNEGSKA (reference sequence). Here the CDR3 DNA reads TGCAGTGCTAGAGATGGGCTAAATTACAATGAGCAGTTCTTA. Amino acid sequence: CSARDGLNYNEQFL.

Of note for this clonotype: Here the CDR3 omits its conserved ending phenylalanine or tryptophan, so a read error is the likely source. The V and J genes are TRBV11-1 and TRBJ2-1; D remains ambiguous. This CDR3 region has 12 residues. With 4 bases removed from V and 9 bases from J, the gap between germline ends came to 10 bases. Germline V lookup: CDR1 SGHAT, CDR2 FQDESV (reference sequence). The CDR3 DNA follows: TGTGCCAGCAGCTCGGATGATTTTGAGCAGTTCCTC. It yields the protein CASSSDDFEQFL.

V gene TRBV12-3 or TRBV12-4 combines with J gene TRBJ2-1; either TRBD1 or TRBD2 may supply D (6 bases each). There are 14 residues in the CDR3. V lost 8 bases to trimming and J lost 16 bases, with 27 bases between them. CDR3 in amino acids: CASWTDTGTLAAFF. The CDR3 DNA reads TGTGCCAGCTGGACGGACACAGGGACTCTCGCGGCATTCTTC.

Remarks on this clonotype: The junction differs from germline at one of its ends, possibly a read error. The rearrangement joins TRBV12-3 or TRBV12-4 to TRBJ1-5; no reliable D call. The CDR3 covers 13 residues. The CDR3 nucleotides read TGTGCCAGCAGTTTTGAGAGCAATGAGCCCCAGCATTTT. Amino acid sequence: CASSFESNEPQHF.

This chain connects TRBV12-3 or TRBV12-4 to TRBJ2-1; no definite D call. Between the trimmed V and J ends, which lost 6 bases and 4 bases, there was a span of 4 bases. The length of the CDR3 is 11 residues. CDR3 region: CASRRYNEQFF. The CDR3 DNA follows: TGTGCCAGCAGACGTTACAATGAGCAGTTCTTC.

At least ten counts were recorded for this clonotype. This chain uses TRBV6-1 with TRBJ2-3, with no clear D. The CDR3 contains 15 residues. The germline CDR1 and CDR2 sequences are MNHNS and SASEGT. V was trimmed by 5 bases and J by 8 bases, leaving 20 bases between them. CDR3 amino acids: CASSNGPLYQVTQYF. CDR3 DNA sequence: TGTGCCAGCAGTAACGGACCCCTATACCAGGTTACGCAGTATTTT.

The V and J genes are TRBV30 and TRBJ1-6; tentatively, D is TRBD1 (5 bases). This CDR3 spans 14 amino acids. Trimming cost V 4 bases and J 8 bases, with 15 bases left between them. CDR1 and CDR2 from the germline V gene are GTSNPN and SVGIG (reference sequence). The CDR3 reads CAWTQGITDSPLHF. The CDR3 DNA is TGTGCCTGGACCCAGGGAATTACAGATTCACCCCTCCACTTT. Full variable domain (outside the CDR3, taken from reference TRBV30 and TRBJ1-6): SQTIHQWPATLVQPVGSPLSLECTVEGTSNPNLYWYRQAAGRGLQLLFYSVGIGQISSEVPQNLSASRPQDRQFILSSKKLLLSDSGFYLCAWTQGITDSPLHFGNGTRLTVT.

This clonotype came up many times. J is TRBJ2-6 and V is TRBV7-9; the D is unclear. Germline V gene data show CDR1 as SEHNR and CDR2 as FQNEAQ (reference sequence). Trimming took off 1 base at V and 0 bases at J, with 4 bases between the two ends. CDR3 size: 15 residues. The CDR3 spells CASSLEVSGANVLTF. The CDR3 nucleotides read TGTGCCAGCAGCTTAGAGGTCTCTGGGGCCAACGTCCTGACTTTC.

This chain connects TRBV9 to TRBJ2-3; no clear D gene. V was clipped by 2 bases and J by 2 bases, with 6 bases between them. Germline V lookup: CDR1 SGDLS, CDR2 YYNGEE. The CDR3 runs to 13 residues. The CDR3 sequence is CASSVRVTDTQYF. The CDR3 nucleotides are TGTGCCAGCAGCGTGCGAGTCACAGATACGCAGTATTTT. The full variable domain, rest sourced from reference TRBV9 and TRBJ2-3, is DSGVTQTPKHLITATGQRVTLRCSPRSGDLSVYWYQQSLDQGLQFLIQYYNGEERAKGNILERFSAQQFPDLHSELNLSSLELGDSALYFCASSVRVTDTQYFGPGTRLTVL.

This chain uses TRBV5-4 with TRBJ2-7, with no clear D. The germline CDR1 and CDR2 sequences are SGHNT and YYREEE (reference sequence). Trimming removed 1 base at V and 5 bases at J, with 7 bases between. The CDR3 sequence is 12 residues long. CDR3 coding DNA: TGTGCCAGCAGCTTGTCTTCTGACGAGCAGTACTTC. This translates into CASSLSSDEQYF.

On this clonotype itself: One end of the junction fails to match germline, which may point to a read error. The chain carries TRBV5-1 and TRBJ2-1, with a weak D call TRBD2 (5 bases). Germline CDR1 SGHRS, CDR2 YFSETQ. This CDR3 is built from 13 residues. This CDR3 reads CTSSLAGGGEQFF. The CDR3 coding sequence is TGCACCAGCAGCTTGGCGGGTGGTGGTGAGCAGTTCTTC. Combining the CDR3 with reference TRBV5-1 and TRBJ2-1 gives the whole variable domain KAGVTQTPRYLIKTRGQQVTLSCSPISGHRSVSWYQQTPGQGLQFLFEYFSETQRNKGNFPGRFSGRQFSNSRSEMNVSTLELGDSALYLCTSSLAGGGEQFFGPGTRLTVL.

The rearrangement links TRBV5-1 to TRBJ2-5; 8 bases are shared with TRBD1. The CDR3 consists of 13 residues. Unmatched junction bases numbered 2, after V lost 3 bases and J lost 4 bases. Germline CDR1 reads SGHRS; CDR2 reads YFSETQ. CDR3 loop: CASSSGGSETQYF. CDR3 DNA sequence: TGCGCCAGCAGCTCAGGGGGCTCAGAGACCCAGTACTTC.

Worth noting for this clonotype: This may come from a read error, since a much larger clone is one base off. V usage is TRBV29-1 and J usage is TRBJ1-2; unclear D gene. CDR1 is SQVTM, CDR2 ANQGSEA, per germline. This CDR3 spans 13 amino acids. Trimming stripped 8 bases from V and 9 bases from J, with 22 bases between. CDR3 nucleotide sequence: TGCAGCACTGGGGAGGGCGGAGATTGGAGCTACACCTTC. Its protein product is CSTGEGGDWSYTF.

This chain links TRBV11-3 with TRBJ1-1; D unclear. Deletions cut 4 bases from V and 11 bases from J, with 20 bases between. Germline CDR1 SGHNT, CDR2 YENEEA. The CDR3 runs 14 residues. CDR3 amino acids: CASSSRSENTDAFF. CDR3 sequence (DNA): TGTGCCAGCAGCTCCCGCTCGGAGAACACCGATGCTTTCTTT.

V and J are TRBV20-1 and TRBJ2-2, with D possibly TRBD2 on 5 matching bases. Germline V gene data show CDR1 as DFQATT and CDR2 as SNEGSKA (reference sequence). V lost 2 bases to trimming and J lost 2 bases, with 15 bases between them. The CDR3 runs 16 residues. CDR3 region: CSARHRVAKNTGELFF. CDR3 sequence (DNA): TGCAGTGCTAGACATAGGGTAGCGAAAAACACCGGGGAGCTGTTTTTT.

The chain recombines TRBV28 with TRBJ2-7, with TRBD2 matching 8 bases. Trimming at V came to 8 bases and at J to 12 bases, leaving 21 bases not matched to a gene. The CDR3 is 15 residues long. Germline V CDR1 and CDR2: MDHEN, SYDVKM. This chain's CDR3 is CASRTSGRLTYGRYF. CDR3 in DNA: TGTGCCAGCCGGACAAGCGGGAGACTTACCTACGGGCGGTACTTC.